This is a list of T cell receptor beta chains from one sample in a study of regulatory T cells in long-lasting Graves disease. TCRdb re-analysed the multiplex PCR reads in MiXCR, keeping a single row per CDR3 protein. The repertoire holds 300,000 to 500,000 distinct CDR3 sequences, under 25% seen once, with around 20% in the top ten. Material: peripheral blood mononuclear cells (PBMCs), obtained when the disease was refractory, from a patient treated with antithyroid drugs. The receptors derive from a female donor with Graves disease. Each CDR3 is given with its conserved first and last residue. The order of the fields is clone size, D gene, J gene, V gene, CDR3 protein, CDR3 DNA. A D gene is named only where the DNA matches it firmly. For some rows the clone size is stated as once, few or many, or as a class when expanded; others skip it.

>.|.|TRBJ1-5|TRBV28
CASAWSGEPQHF
TGTGCCTCGGCGTGGTCGGGGGAGCCCCAGCATTTT
>once|TRBD2|TRBJ2-7|TRBV18
CASSLEGLAGNEQYF
TGTGCCAGCTCACTGGAAGGACTAGCGGGAAACGAGCAGTACTTC
>few|.|TRBJ1-3|TRBV29-1
CSVEGPQGRSGNTIYF
TGCAGCGTCGAGGGTCCACAGGGTCGGTCTGGAAACACCATATATTTT
>.|.|TRBJ1-6|TRBV6-9
CASSYSKRQGSAPLHF
TGTGCCAGCAGTTACTCGAAACGGCAGGGTAGTGCACCCCTCCACTTT
>.|.|TRBJ1-1|TRBV7-2
CASSLAPAPGGRAEAFF
TGTGCCAGCAGCTTAGCGCCAGCCCCCGGGGGGAGGGCTGAAGCTTTCTTT
>many|.|TRBJ1-6|TRBV27
CASSVTRNSPLHF
TGTGCCAGCAGTGTAACGCGCAATTCACCCCTCCACTTT
>many|.|TRBJ1-4|TRBV10-3
CATRQEPGEKLFF
TGTGCCACCCGACAGGAACCCGGTGAAAAACTGTTTTTT
>.|.|TRBJ2-7|TRBV29-1
CSIQSATIFGEQYF
TGCAGCATACAGTCAGCGACCATCTTCGGGGAGCAGTACTTC
>.|.|TRBJ1-2|TRBV18
CASSPPSALYGYTF
TGTGCCAGCTCACCGCCCTCCGCGCTCTATGGCTACACCTTC
>few|TRBD1|TRBJ2-7|TRBV5-1
CASSRDSSEQYF
TGCGCCAGCAGCCGGGACAGTTCCGAGCAGTACTTC
>many|TRBD1|TRBJ1-1|TRBV30
CAWITRGDREAFF
TGTGCCTGGATCACCAGAGGGGACAGAGAAGCTTTCTTT
>many|.|TRBJ1-5|TRBV12-3/TRBV12-4
CASSLKGQPQHF
TGTGCCAGCAGTTTAAAAGGTCAGCCCCAGCATTTT
>few|.|TRBJ2-2|TRBV24-1
CATSPHREKTGELFF
TGTGCCACCAGCCCCCACCGGGAAAAGACCGGGGAGCTGTTTTTT
>few|.|TRBJ1-4|TRBV27
CASSLSGDLGEKLFF
TGTGCCAGCAGTTTATCCGGGGACTTGGGTGAAAAACTGTTTTTT
>many|TRBD2|TRBJ2-7|TRBV3-1
CASSLGTSGDREQYF
TGTGCCAGCAGCCTAGGGACTAGCGGGGATCGCGAGCAGTACTTC
>few|.|TRBJ2-7|TRBV20-1
CSPGGTTYEQYF
TGCAGTCCCGGGGGAACCACCTACGAGCAGTACTTC
>few|.|TRBJ2-1|TRBV7-2
CASSLRLRQFYNEQFF
TGTGCCAGCAGCTTAAGGTTAAGGCAATTTTACAATGAGCAGTTCTTC
>many|TRBD2|TRBJ2-5|TRBV29-1
CSVGGTSEETQYF
TGCAGCGTTGGCGGGACTAGCGAAGAGACCCAGTACTTC
>many|.|TRBJ1-6|TRBV28
CASSLRGSPLHF
TGTGCCAGCAGTTTAAGGGGATCACCCCTCCACTTT
>few|TRBD1|TRBJ1-2|TRBV10-2
CASSPRQGPDPARYGYTF
TGCGCCAGCAGTCCCCGACAGGGCCCCGACCCTGCTAGGTATGGCTACACCTTC
>.|TRBD1|TRBJ2-7|TRBV27
CASSSRRQGYSYEQYF
TGTGCCAGCAGTTCCCGTCGACAGGGATATTCCTACGAGCAGTACTTC
>few|.|TRBJ2-2|TRBV2
CASRRRDTGELFF
TGTGCCAGCAGGAGAAGGGACACCGGGGAGCTGTTTTTT
>many|.|TRBJ1-4|TRBV6-1
CASTLAGEKLFF
TGTGCCAGCACCCTAGCGGGTGAAAAACTGTTTTTT